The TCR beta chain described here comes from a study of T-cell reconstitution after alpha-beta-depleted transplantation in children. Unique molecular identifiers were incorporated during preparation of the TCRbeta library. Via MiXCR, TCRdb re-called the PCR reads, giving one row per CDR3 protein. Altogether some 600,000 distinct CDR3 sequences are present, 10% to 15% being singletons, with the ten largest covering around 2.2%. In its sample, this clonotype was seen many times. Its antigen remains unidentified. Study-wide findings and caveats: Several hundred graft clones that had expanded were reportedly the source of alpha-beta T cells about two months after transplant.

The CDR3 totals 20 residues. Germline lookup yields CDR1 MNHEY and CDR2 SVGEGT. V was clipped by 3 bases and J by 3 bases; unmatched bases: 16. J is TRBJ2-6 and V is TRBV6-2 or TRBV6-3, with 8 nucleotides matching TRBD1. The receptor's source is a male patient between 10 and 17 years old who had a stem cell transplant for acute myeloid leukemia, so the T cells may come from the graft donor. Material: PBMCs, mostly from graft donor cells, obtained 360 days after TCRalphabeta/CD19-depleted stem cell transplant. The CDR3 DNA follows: TGTGCCAGCAGTTATTCCCCCTTGGACAGGGAGTGGTATGGGGCCAACGTCCTGACTTTC. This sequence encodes CASSYSPLDREWYGANVLTF.